This T cell receptor beta chain derives from a study of cytomegalovirus exposure and HLA in healthy donors. Regarding the study as a whole: Fewer N-insertions than the 666-donor mean were reportedly shown by an Asian-associated ancestry cluster in a later analysis. Presence/absence analyses rested on an assumption that sequencing depth was roughly uniform across donors.

Each donor was nominally healthy when sampled (though unrecorded immune exposures were likely). As regards this clone: The antigen is undetermined.

V shed 4 bases and J shed 0 bases, with 14 bases lying between them. CDR3 length: 17 residues. The germline V gene encodes CDR1 SGDLS and CDR2 YYNGEE. The primer mix had 60 Vbeta and 13 Jbeta primers. Original data processing: A follow-up analysis tallied tens of millions of unique TCR beta chains, roughly 11 million shared. The assay was immunoSEQ multiplex PCR, and TCRdb's table has in-frame clones only and misses some. The V and J calls and clone size are taken from that table; D and trimming were inferred from the DNA. The repertoire includes more than 95,000 clones, about four fifths of them detected once, and 13% to 15% sits in the top ten.

The source is a woman in her seventies in good health and CMV-seropositive. V gene TRBV9 combines with J gene TRBJ2-6; D may be TRBD2 (5 bases). Material for sequencing was PBMCs. CDR3 loop: CASSPTGWDSGANVLTF. CDR3 bases: TGTGCCAGCAGCCCTACGGGGTGGGACTCTGGGGCCAACGTCCTGACTTTC. The full variable domain, its missing parts supplied by reference TRBV9 and TRBJ2-6, is DSGVTQTPKHLITATGQRVTLRCSPRSGDLSVYWYQQSLDQGLQFLIQYYNGEERAKGNILERFSAQQFPDLHSELNLSSLELGDSALYFCASSPTGWDSGANVLTFGAGSRLTVL.